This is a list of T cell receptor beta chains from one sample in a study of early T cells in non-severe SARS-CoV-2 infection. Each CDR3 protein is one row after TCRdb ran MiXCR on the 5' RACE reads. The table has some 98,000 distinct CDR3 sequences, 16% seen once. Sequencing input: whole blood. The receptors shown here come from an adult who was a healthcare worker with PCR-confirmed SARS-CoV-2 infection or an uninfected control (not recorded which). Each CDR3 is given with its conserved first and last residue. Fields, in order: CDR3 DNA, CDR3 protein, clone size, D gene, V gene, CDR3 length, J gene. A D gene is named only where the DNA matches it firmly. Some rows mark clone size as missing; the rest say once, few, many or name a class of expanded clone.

CDR3nt: TGTGCCAGCAGCGTAGCGGGGACGAGCTCCTACAATGAGCAGTTCTTC
CDR3aa: CASSVAGTSSYNEQFF
abundance: few
d_gene: TRBD2
v_gene: TRBV7-2
len: 16
j_gene: TRBJ2-1

CDR3nt: TGTGCCAGCAGCTTACAGAATAACTATGGCTACACCTTC
CDR3aa: CASSLQNNYGYTF
abundance: many
d_gene: -
v_gene: TRBV7-2
len: 13
j_gene: TRBJ1-2

CDR3nt: TGTGCCAGCAGCCCCGAACAGGGGAACTACGAGCAGTACTTC
CDR3aa: CASSPEQGNYEQYF
abundance: many
d_gene: TRBD1
v_gene: TRBV12-3/TRBV12-4
len: 14
j_gene: TRBJ2-7

CDR3nt: TGTGCCAGCAGCTTCCCGGGACAGGGTACAGATACGCAGTATTTT
CDR3aa: CASSFPGQGTDTQYF
abundance: few
d_gene: TRBD1
v_gene: TRBV11-2
len: 15
j_gene: TRBJ2-3

CDR3nt: TGTGCCAGCAGTGACCCACTCGCGGCCTCCTACAATGAGCAGTTCTTC
CDR3aa: CASSDPLAASYNEQFF
abundance: -
d_gene: -
v_gene: TRBV2
len: 16
j_gene: TRBJ2-1

CDR3nt: TGTGCCATCAGTCTGGACGGTACAGATACGCAGTATTTT
CDR3aa: CAISLDGTDTQYF
abundance: -
d_gene: -
v_gene: TRBV10-3
len: 13
j_gene: TRBJ2-3

CDR3nt: TGTGCCAGCACCCATGGGCCAAAAGTAAACTTCGGCGGGGAGCTGTTTTTT
CDR3aa: CASTHGPKVNFGGELFF
abundance: -
d_gene: -
v_gene: TRBV5-4
len: 17
j_gene: TRBJ2-2

CDR3nt: TGTGCCAGCAGTCTCACCCCTGGGACCACAGATACGCAGTATTTT
CDR3aa: CASSLTPGTTDTQYF
abundance: few
d_gene: -
v_gene: TRBV28
len: 15
j_gene: TRBJ2-3

CDR3nt: TGTGCCAGCAGCATAGGGACAGGGGGAGGTCAGCCCCAGCATTTT
CDR3aa: CASSIGTGGGQPQHF
abundance: -
d_gene: TRBD1
v_gene: TRBV7-2
len: 15
j_gene: TRBJ1-5

CDR3nt: TGCGCCAGCAGCTTGGGGGGATACGCCTATGGCTACACCTTC
CDR3aa: CASSLGGYAYGYTF
abundance: many
d_gene: -
v_gene: TRBV5-1
len: 14
j_gene: TRBJ1-2

CDR3nt: TGTGCCAGCAGTTTTCTGTCTAGCTTGTACCAAGAGACCCAGTACTTC
CDR3aa: CASSFLSSLYQETQYF
abundance: once
d_gene: -
v_gene: TRBV28
len: 16
j_gene: TRBJ2-5

CDR3nt: TGTGCCAGCAGCAATGGACAGGGTCGAGTGGAAGGGGAGACCCAGTACTTC
CDR3aa: CASSNGQGRVEGETQYF
abundance: few
d_gene: TRBD1
v_gene: TRBV12-3/TRBV12-4
len: 17
j_gene: TRBJ2-5

CDR3nt: TGTGCCAGCTCACTACGGGAGGCCCCCCAAGAGACCCAGTACTTC
CDR3aa: CASSLREAPQETQYF
abundance: -
d_gene: TRBD2
v_gene: TRBV18
len: 15
j_gene: TRBJ2-5

CDR3nt: TGTGCCAGCAGCGTTGTCAGAGGAAGGGTGGACACTGAAGCTTTCTTT
CDR3aa: CASSVVRGRVDTEAFF
abundance: -
d_gene: -
v_gene: TRBV7-9
len: 16
j_gene: TRBJ1-1

CDR3nt: TGTGCCAGCAGCCAAGGCTCCTACTACGAGCAGTACTTC
CDR3aa: CASSQGSYYEQYF
abundance: -
d_gene: -
v_gene: TRBV14
len: 13
j_gene: TRBJ2-7

CDR3nt: TGTGCCAGCAGAATTCAGGGGGCGGCCACTGAAGCTTTCTTT
CDR3aa: CASRIQGAATEAFF
abundance: many
d_gene: TRBD1
v_gene: TRBV28
len: 14
j_gene: TRBJ1-1

CDR3nt: TGCAGCATTACTCATCCCCAGGACTACGAGCAGTACTTC
CDR3aa: CSITHPQDYEQYF
abundance: few
d_gene: -
v_gene: TRBV29-1
len: 13
j_gene: TRBJ2-7

CDR3nt: TGCGCCAGCACCCACGGCGGGAGCAAGTCGAATGAGCAGTTCTTC
CDR3aa: CASTHGGSKSNEQFF
abundance: few
d_gene: TRBD2
v_gene: TRBV5-1
len: 15
j_gene: TRBJ2-1

CDR3nt: TGCAGTGCTAGGACAGGCAATCAGCCCCAGCATTTT
CDR3aa: CSARTGNQPQHF
abundance: few
d_gene: -
v_gene: TRBV20-1
len: 12
j_gene: TRBJ1-5

CDR3nt: TGTGCCAGCAGCTTACTAGCCCCCCTTCAAGAGACCCAGTACTTC
CDR3aa: CASSLLAPLQETQYF
abundance: -
d_gene: -
v_gene: TRBV7-9
len: 15
j_gene: TRBJ2-5

CDR3nt: TGCGCCAGCAGCCGGGACAGGGGAGACACAACTAATGAAAAACTGTTTTTT
CDR3aa: CASSRDRGDTTNEKLFF
abundance: -
d_gene: TRBD1
v_gene: TRBV5-1
len: 17
j_gene: TRBJ1-4

CDR3nt: TGTGCCAGCAGCTCAATCAAGTACACTGAAGCTTTCTTT
CDR3aa: CASSSIKYTEAFF
abundance: -
d_gene: -
v_gene: TRBV11-2
len: 13
j_gene: TRBJ1-1

CDR3nt: TGCAGTGCTAGACCGCCTGGACCCGGGGAGCTGTTTTTT
CDR3aa: CSARPPGPGELFF
abundance: -
d_gene: -
v_gene: TRBV20-1
len: 13
j_gene: TRBJ2-2

CDR3nt: TGTGCCAGCTCACCACTGGGGGGCAAAGAGACCCAGTACTTC
CDR3aa: CASSPLGGKETQYF
abundance: -
d_gene: -
v_gene: TRBV18
len: 14
j_gene: TRBJ2-5

CDR3nt: TGTGCCAGCAGTGAAGCGGAGGTGGACAGGAGGAGCGAAAAACTGTTTTTT
CDR3aa: CASSEAEVDRRSEKLFF
abundance: few
d_gene: TRBD1
v_gene: TRBV6-1
len: 17
j_gene: TRBJ1-4

CDR3nt: TGTGCCAGCAGAAGGACAGGGGGTTTGGACGAGCAGTACTTC
CDR3aa: CASRRTGGLDEQYF
abundance: -
d_gene: TRBD1
v_gene: TRBV6-2/TRBV6-3
len: 14
j_gene: TRBJ2-7

CDR3nt: TGTGCCAGCAGCTTAGGACAGGCGTATAGCAATCAGCCCCAGCATTTT
CDR3aa: CASSLGQAYSNQPQHF
abundance: -
d_gene: -
v_gene: TRBV7-8
len: 16
j_gene: TRBJ1-5

CDR3nt: TGTGCCAGCAGCAAGGGACAGGGTCGCGAAAATGAGCAGTTCTTC
CDR3aa: CASSKGQGRENEQFF
abundance: -
d_gene: TRBD1
v_gene: TRBV7-9
len: 15
j_gene: TRBJ2-1

CDR3nt: TGCAGCGCCAGTGGACACTTATCCTACAATGAGCAGTTCTTC
CDR3aa: CSASGHLSYNEQFF
abundance: -
d_gene: -
v_gene: TRBV29-1
len: 14
j_gene: TRBJ2-1

CDR3nt: TGTGCCAGCTCGGAGGGACAGGGTGAAACTGGAAACACCATATATTTT
CDR3aa: CASSEGQGETGNTIYF
abundance: -
d_gene: TRBD1
v_gene: TRBV18
len: 16
j_gene: TRBJ1-3

CDR3nt: TGCAGCTTTCTAGCGGGAGAAGTATCCGGGGCCAACGTCCTGACTTTC
CDR3aa: CSFLAGEVSGANVLTF
abundance: many
d_gene: TRBD2
v_gene: TRBV29-1
len: 16
j_gene: TRBJ2-6

CDR3nt: TGTGCCAGCAGTGGGGCCCGACGGGACCTAAAAAACATTCAGTACTTC
CDR3aa: CASSGARRDLKNIQYF
abundance: -
d_gene: -
v_gene: TRBV2
len: 16
j_gene: TRBJ2-4

CDR3nt: TGTGCCAGCAGTCCCGTCGGGACAGCGGGAGGGATACACACCGGGGAGCTGTTTTTT
CDR3aa: CASSPVGTAGGIHTGELFF
abundance: many
d_gene: TRBD2
v_gene: TRBV28
len: 19
j_gene: TRBJ2-2

CDR3nt: TGCGCCAGCAGCCAAGAGGAGATGAGAGGAGGTTATCAGCCCCAGCATTTT
CDR3aa: CASSQEEMRGGYQPQHF
abundance: many
d_gene: -
v_gene: TRBV4-1
len: 17
j_gene: TRBJ1-5

CDR3nt: TGCGCCAGCTCCCAGGTGGCGACAATTAACACCGGGGAGCTGTTTTTT
CDR3aa: CASSQVATINTGELFF
abundance: few
d_gene: -
v_gene: TRBV4-3
len: 16
j_gene: TRBJ2-2

CDR3nt: TGTGCCAGCAGTTTTGCTGACAGCCAAGAGACCCAGTACTTC
CDR3aa: CASSFADSQETQYF
abundance: few
d_gene: -
v_gene: TRBV28
len: 14
j_gene: TRBJ2-5

CDR3nt: TGTGCCAGCAGTTTAGTTGGGACAGGGTTGAGAGGGCCCCAGCATTTT
CDR3aa: CASSLVGTGLRGPQHF
abundance: many
d_gene: TRBD1
v_gene: TRBV28
len: 16
j_gene: TRBJ1-5

CDR3nt: TGTGCCATCAGTGAAGGTGGGTGGACCCTCGAGCAGTACTTC
CDR3aa: CAISEGGWTLEQYF
abundance: few
d_gene: -
v_gene: TRBV10-3
len: 14
j_gene: TRBJ2-7

CDR3nt: TGTGCCATCAGTGAGACAGGGCAGAATCAGCCCCAGCATTTT
CDR3aa: CAISETGQNQPQHF
abundance: few
d_gene: -
v_gene: TRBV10-3
len: 14
j_gene: TRBJ1-5

CDR3nt: TGTGCCTGGAGTGTTGGGTATAGCAATCAGCCCCAGCATTTT
CDR3aa: CAWSVGYSNQPQHF
abundance: many
d_gene: -
v_gene: TRBV30
len: 14
j_gene: TRBJ1-5

CDR3nt: TGTGCCAGCAGCCCAGGGGGAAAGGGCACTGAAGCTTTCTTT
CDR3aa: CASSPGGKGTEAFF
abundance: -
d_gene: TRBD1
v_gene: TRBV11-3
len: 14
j_gene: TRBJ1-1

CDR3nt: TGTGCCAGCTCACCCTTGATCTCTGGGGCCAACGTCCTGACTTTC
CDR3aa: CASSPLISGANVLTF
abundance: few
d_gene: -
v_gene: TRBV18
len: 15
j_gene: TRBJ2-6

CDR3nt: TGCAGCGTTCAGGCGGAGGGTACGCAGTATTTT
CDR3aa: CSVQAEGTQYF
abundance: few
d_gene: -
v_gene: TRBV29-1
len: 11
j_gene: TRBJ2-3

CDR3nt: TGTGCCAGCAGCTTGCCAGCCAACACCGGGGAGCTGTTTTTT
CDR3aa: CASSLPANTGELFF
abundance: -
d_gene: -
v_gene: TRBV7-2
len: 14
j_gene: TRBJ2-2